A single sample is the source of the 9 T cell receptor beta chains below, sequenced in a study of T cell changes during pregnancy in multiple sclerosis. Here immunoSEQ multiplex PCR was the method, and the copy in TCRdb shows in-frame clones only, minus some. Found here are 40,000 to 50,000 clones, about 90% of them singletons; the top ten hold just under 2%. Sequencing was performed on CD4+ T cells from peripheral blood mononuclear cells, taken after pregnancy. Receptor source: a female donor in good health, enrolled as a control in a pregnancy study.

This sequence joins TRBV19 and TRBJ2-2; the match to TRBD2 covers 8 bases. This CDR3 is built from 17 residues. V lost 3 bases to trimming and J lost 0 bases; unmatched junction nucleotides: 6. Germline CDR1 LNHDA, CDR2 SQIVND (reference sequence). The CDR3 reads CASSMVAGGPNTGELFF. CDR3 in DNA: TGTGCCAGTAGTATGGTTGCGGGAGGCCCGAACACCGGGGAGCTGTTTTTT.

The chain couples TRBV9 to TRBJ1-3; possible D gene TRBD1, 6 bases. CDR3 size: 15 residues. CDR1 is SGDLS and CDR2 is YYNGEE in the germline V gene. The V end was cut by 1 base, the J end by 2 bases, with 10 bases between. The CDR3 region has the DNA TGTGCCAGCAGCGTACAGGGGCAGGCTGGAAACACCATATATTTT. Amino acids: CASSVQGQAGNTIYF. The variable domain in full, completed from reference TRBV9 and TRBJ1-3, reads DSGVTQTPKHLITATGQRVTLRCSPRSGDLSVYWYQQSLDQGLQFLIQYYNGEERAKGNILERFSAQQFPDLHSELNLSSLELGDSALYFCASSVQGQAGNTIYFGEGSWLTVV.

CDR3 nucleotide sequence: TGTGCCAGCAGTCGACAGGGCGGGGACACAGATACGCAGTATTTT. This codes for CASSRQGGDTDTQYF. The J gene is TRBJ2-3, the V gene TRBV28; maybe TRBD1 (7 bases). The CDR3 spans 15 residues. With 5 bases removed from V and 2 bases from J, the gap between germline ends came to 14 bases. Germline lookup yields CDR1 MDHEN and CDR2 SYDVKM. Looking up the rest from reference TRBV28 and TRBJ2-3 gives the full variable domain: DVKVTQSSRYLVKRTGEKVFLECVQDMDHENMFWYRQDPGLGLRLIYFSYDVKMKEKGDIPEGYSVSREKKERFSLILESASTNQTSMYLCASSRQGGDTDTQYFGPGTRLTVL.

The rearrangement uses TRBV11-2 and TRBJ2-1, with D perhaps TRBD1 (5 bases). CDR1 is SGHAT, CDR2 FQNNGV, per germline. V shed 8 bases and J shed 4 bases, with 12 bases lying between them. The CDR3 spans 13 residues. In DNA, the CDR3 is TGTGCCAGCGCCCAGGGTGGATACAATGAGCAGTTCTTC. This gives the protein CASAQGGYNEQFF.

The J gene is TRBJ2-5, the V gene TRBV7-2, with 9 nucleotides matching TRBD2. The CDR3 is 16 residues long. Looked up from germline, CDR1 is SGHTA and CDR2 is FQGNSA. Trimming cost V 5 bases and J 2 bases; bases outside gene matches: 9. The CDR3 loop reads CASSQHSTSGQETQYF. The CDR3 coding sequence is TGTGCCAGCAGCCAACATTCGACTAGCGGTCAAGAGACCCAGTACTTC.

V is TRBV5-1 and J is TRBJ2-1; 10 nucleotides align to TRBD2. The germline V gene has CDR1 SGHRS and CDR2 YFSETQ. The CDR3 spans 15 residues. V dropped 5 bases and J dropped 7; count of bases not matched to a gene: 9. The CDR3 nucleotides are TGCGCCAGCAGATTTACTAGCGGGGTGCGGAATGAGCAGTTCTTC. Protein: CASRFTSGVRNEQFF.

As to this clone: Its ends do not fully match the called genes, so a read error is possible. The CDR3 loop reads CASNVGASRETQYF. The CDR3 nucleotides are TGTGCCAGCAACGTAGGGGCTAGCCGGGAGACCCAGTACTTC. This sequence joins TRBV9 and TRBJ2-5; D may match TRBD1 or TRBD2 (5 bases each). Germline CDR1 SGDLS, CDR2 YYNGEE. This CDR3 spans 14 amino acids.

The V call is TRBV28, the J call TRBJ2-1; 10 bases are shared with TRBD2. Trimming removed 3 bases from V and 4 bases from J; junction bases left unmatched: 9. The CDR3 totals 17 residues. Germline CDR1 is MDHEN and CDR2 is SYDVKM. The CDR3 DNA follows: TGTGCCAGCAGTTTCACCCATAGCGGGAGGCCTTACAATGAGCAGTTCTTC. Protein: CASSFTHSGRPYNEQFF. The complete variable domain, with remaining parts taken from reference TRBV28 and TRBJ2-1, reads DVKVTQSSRYLVKRTGEKVFLECVQDMDHENMFWYRQDPGLGLRLIYFSYDVKMKEKGDIPEGYSVSREKKERFSLILESASTNQTSMYLCASSFTHSGRPYNEQFFGPGTRLTVL.

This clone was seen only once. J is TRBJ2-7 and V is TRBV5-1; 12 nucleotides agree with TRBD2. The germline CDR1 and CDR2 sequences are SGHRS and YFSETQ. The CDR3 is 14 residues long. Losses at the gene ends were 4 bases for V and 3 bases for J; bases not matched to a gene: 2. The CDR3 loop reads CASSGLAGSYEQYF. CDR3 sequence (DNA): TGCGCCAGCAGCGGACTAGCGGGAAGCTACGAGCAGTACTTC.